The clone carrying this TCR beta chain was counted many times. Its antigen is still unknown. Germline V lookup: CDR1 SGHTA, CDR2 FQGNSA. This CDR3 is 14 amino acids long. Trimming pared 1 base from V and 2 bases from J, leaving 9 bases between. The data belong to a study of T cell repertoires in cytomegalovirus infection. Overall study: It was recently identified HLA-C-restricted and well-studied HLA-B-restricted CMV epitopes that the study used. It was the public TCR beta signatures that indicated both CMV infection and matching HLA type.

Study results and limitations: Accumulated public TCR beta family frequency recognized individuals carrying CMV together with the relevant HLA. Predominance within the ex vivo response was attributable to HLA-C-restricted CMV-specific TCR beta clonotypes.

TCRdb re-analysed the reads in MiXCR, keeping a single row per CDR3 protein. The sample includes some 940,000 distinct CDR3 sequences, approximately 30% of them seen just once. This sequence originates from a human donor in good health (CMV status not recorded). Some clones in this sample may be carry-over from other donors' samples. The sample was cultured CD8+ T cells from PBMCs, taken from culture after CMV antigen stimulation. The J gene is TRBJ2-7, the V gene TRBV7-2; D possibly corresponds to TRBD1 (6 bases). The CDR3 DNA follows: TGTGCCAGCAGCTTAGGCCGACAGGCCTACGAGCAGTACTTC. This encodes CASSLGRQAYEQYF.